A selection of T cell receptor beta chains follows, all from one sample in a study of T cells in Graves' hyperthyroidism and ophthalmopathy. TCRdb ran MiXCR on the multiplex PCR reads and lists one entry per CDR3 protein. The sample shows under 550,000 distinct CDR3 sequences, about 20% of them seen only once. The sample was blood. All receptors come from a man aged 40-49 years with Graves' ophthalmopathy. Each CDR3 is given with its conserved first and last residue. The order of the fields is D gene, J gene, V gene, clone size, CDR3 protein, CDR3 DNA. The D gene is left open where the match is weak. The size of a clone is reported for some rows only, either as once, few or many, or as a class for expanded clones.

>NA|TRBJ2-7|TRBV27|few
CASSSPFSEQYF
TGTGCCAGCAGCTCACCCTTCTCCGAGCAGTACTTC
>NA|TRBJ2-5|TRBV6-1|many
CASSTHHRPKLWGRQETQYF
TGTGCCAGCAGTACACACCATAGGCCGAAACTATGGGGCCGACAAGAGACCCAGTACTTC
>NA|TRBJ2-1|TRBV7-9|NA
CASRFGVHGQFF
TGTGCCAGCAGGTTTGGAGTGCATGGGCAGTTCTTC
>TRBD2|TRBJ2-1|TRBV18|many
CASSPQRELYEQFF
TGTGCCAGCTCACCACAGCGGGAGCTTTATGAGCAGTTCTTC
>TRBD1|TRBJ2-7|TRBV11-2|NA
CASSLKTGSFGEQYF
TGTGCCAGCAGCTTGAAGACAGGGAGTTTCGGCGAGCAGTACTTC
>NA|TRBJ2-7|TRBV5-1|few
CASSPGPALGEQYF
TGCGCCAGCAGCCCAGGCCCCGCGCTGGGAGAGCAGTACTTC
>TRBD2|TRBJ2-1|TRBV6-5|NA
CASSYSGLAGGSYNEQFF
TGTGCCAGCAGTTACTCGGGACTAGCGGGAGGGTCCTACAATGAGCAGTTCTTC
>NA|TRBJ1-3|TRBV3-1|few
CASSQVEGPSGNTIYF
TGTGCCAGCAGCCAAGTGGAGGGACCCTCTGGAAACACCATATATTTT
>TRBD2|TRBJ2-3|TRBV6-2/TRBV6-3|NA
CASSRVAGWGTDTQYF
TGTGCCAGCAGCCGAGTAGCGGGGTGGGGCACAGATACGCAGTATTTT
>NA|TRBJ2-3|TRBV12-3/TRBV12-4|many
CASSLGQGMQADTQYF
TGTGCCAGCAGTTTGGGGCAGGGGATGCAAGCAGATACGCAGTATTTT
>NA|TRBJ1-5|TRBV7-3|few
CASSLTLGQPQHF
TGTGCCAGCAGCTTAACGTTAGGTCAGCCCCAGCATTTT
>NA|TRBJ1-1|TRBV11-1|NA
CASSLRYRENTEAFF
TGTGCCAGCAGCTTACGGTACAGGGAGAACACTGAAGCTTTCTTT
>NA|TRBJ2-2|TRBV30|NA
CAWISTGRSNTGELFF
TGTGCCTGGATCTCAACGGGCAGATCGAACACCGGGGAGCTGTTTTTT
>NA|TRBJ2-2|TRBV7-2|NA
CASSLVSRLREGELFF
TGTGCCAGCAGCTTAGTGTCTCGGCTTAGGGAGGGGGAGCTGTTTTTT
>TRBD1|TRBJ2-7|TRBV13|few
CASSESGTGRDEQYF
TGTGCCAGCAGCGAATCCGGGACAGGGAGGGACGAGCAGTACTTC
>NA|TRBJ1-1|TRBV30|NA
CAWQIGGFSNLNTEAFF
TGTGCCTGGCAGATCGGTGGTTTTTCGAACCTGAACACTGAAGCTTTCTTT
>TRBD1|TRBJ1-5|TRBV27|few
CASTTNDRDRPYSNQPQHF
TGTGCCAGCACCACGAATGACCGGGACAGACCCTATAGCAATCAGCCCCAGCATTTT
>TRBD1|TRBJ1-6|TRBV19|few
CASSIVGQANSPLHF
TGTGCCAGTAGTATAGTTGGACAGGCTAATTCACCCCTCCACTTT
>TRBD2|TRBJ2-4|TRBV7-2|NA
CASSLIAGGQGIQYF
TGTGCCAGCAGCTTAATCGCGGGAGGTCAAGGCATTCAGTACTTC
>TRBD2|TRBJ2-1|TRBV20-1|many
CSAERKRGLNEQFF
TGCAGTGCAGAACGGAAGCGGGGACTCAATGAGCAGTTCTTC
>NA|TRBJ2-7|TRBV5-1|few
CASSLAIETYEQYF
TGCGCCAGCAGCTTGGCCATCGAAACCTACGAGCAGTACTTC
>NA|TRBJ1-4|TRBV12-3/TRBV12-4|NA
CASSFEISTPSTNERLFF
TGTGCCAGCAGTTTTGAGATTTCGACCCCCTCAACTAATGAAAGACTGTTTTTT
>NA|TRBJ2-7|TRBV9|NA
CASSEPGRPYEQYF
TGTGCCAGCAGCGAACCGGGACGGCCATACGAGCAGTACTTC
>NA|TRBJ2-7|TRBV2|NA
CASSLGPPSYEQYF
TGTGCCAGCAGTCTGGGACCCCCCTCCTACGAGCAGTACTTC
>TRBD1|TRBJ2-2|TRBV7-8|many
CASSFATIGGTGVPGELFF
TGTGCCAGCAGCTTTGCAACTATAGGGGGGACAGGGGTTCCCGGGGAGCTGTTTTTT
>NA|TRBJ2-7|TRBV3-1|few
CASSPSESDRARKREQYF
TGTGCCAGCAGTCCTAGCGAATCCGACAGGGCTAGAAAGCGTGAGCAGTACTTC
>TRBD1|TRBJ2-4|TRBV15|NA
CATSRDLGRTGLLAKNIQYF
TGTGCCACCAGCAGAGATTTGGGGCGGACAGGCCTACTAGCCAAAAACATTCAGTACTTC
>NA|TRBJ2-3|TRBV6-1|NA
CASSELSGLVTDTQYF
TGTGCCAGCAGTGAGCTCTCAGGTCTAGTCACAGATACGCAGTATTTT
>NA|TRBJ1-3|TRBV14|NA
CASSQDRQRWGNTIYF
TGTGCCAGCAGCCAAGATCGTCAGCGATGGGGAAACACCATATATTTT
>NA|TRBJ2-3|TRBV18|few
CASSPEEGDTQYF
TGTGCCAGCTCACCAGAGGAAGGAGATACGCAGTATTTT
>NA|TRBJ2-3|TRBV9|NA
CASSVFMQGNTDTQYF
TGTGCCAGCAGCGTCTTTATGCAAGGGAACACAGATACGCAGTATTTT
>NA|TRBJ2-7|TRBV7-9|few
CASSWRLAPYEQYF
TGTGCCAGCAGCTGGCGGTTGGCACCCTACGAGCAGTACTTC
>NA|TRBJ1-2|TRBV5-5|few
CASSPIWQGQVGYTF
TGTGCCAGCAGCCCTATCTGGCAGGGTCAGGTTGGCTACACCTTC
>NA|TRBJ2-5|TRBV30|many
CAWSPTSGTQYF
TGTGCCTGGAGCCCCACTTCGGGAACCCAGTACTTC
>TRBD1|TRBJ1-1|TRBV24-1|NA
CATSGTGGEAFF
TGTGCCACCAGTGGGACAGGAGGTGAAGCTTTCTTT
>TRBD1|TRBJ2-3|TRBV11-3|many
CASSARQGAMGTDTQYF
TGTGCCAGCAGCGCCAGACAGGGGGCGATGGGCACAGATACGCAGTATTTT
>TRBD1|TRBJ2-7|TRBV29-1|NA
CSVEDGGTETYEQYF
TGCAGCGTTGAAGATGGTGGGACAGAAACCTACGAGCAGTACTTC
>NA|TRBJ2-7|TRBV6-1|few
CASSPSGVPGGRYEQYF
TGTGCCAGCAGTCCAAGCGGGGTCCCAGGGGGGCGGTACGAGCAGTACTTC
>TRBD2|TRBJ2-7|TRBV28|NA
CASSPASGAVEQYF
TGTGCCAGCAGTCCCGCTAGCGGGGCGGTTGAGCAGTACTTC
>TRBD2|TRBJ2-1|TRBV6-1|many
CASSRASGPSGSYNEQFF
TGTGCCAGCAGTCGGGCTAGCGGGCCTTCTGGCTCCTACAATGAGCAGTTCTTC
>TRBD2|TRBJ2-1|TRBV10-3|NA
CAISRTSGSYNEQFF
TGTGCCATCAGTCGGACTAGCGGGAGTTACAATGAGCAGTTCTTC
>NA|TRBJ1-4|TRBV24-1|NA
CATSDSTPNEKLFF
TGTGCCACCAGTGATTCCACCCCAAATGAAAAACTGTTTTTT
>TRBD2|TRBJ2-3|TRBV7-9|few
CASSSRTSGGDTQYF
TGTGCCAGCAGTTCCCGGACTAGCGGGGGAGATACGCAGTATTTT
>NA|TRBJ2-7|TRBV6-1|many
CASSEALTSSYDEQYF
TGTGCCAGCAGTGAAGCCTTGACATCATCCTACGACGAGCAGTACTTC
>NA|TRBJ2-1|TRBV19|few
CASSTGDSYNEQFF
TGTGCCAGTAGTACGGGGGACTCCTACAATGAGCAGTTCTTC